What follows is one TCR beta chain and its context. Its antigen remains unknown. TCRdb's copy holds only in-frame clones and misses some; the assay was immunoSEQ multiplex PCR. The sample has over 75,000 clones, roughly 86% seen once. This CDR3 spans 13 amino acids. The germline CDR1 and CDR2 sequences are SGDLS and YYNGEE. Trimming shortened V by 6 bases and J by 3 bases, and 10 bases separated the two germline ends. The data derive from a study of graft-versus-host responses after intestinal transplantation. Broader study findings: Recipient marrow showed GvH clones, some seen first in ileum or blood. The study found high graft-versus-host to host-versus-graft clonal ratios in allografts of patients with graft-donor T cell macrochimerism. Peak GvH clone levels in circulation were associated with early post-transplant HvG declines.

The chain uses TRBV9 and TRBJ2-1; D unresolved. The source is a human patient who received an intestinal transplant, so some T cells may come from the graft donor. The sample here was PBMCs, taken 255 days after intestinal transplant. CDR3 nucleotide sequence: TGTGCCAGCAACGGGTCTAGCTACAATGAGCAGTTCTTC. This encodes CASNGSSYNEQFF.